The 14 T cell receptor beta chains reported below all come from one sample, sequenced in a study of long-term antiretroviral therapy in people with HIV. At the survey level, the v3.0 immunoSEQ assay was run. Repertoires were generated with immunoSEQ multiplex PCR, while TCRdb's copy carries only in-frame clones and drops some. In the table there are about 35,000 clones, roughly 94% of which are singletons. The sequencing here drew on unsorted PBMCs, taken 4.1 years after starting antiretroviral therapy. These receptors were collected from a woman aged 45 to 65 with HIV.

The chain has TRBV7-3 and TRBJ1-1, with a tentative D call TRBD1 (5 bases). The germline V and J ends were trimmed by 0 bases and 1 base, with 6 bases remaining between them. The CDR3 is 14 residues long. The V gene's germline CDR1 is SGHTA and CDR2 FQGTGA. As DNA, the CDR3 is TGTGCCAGCAGCTTAACTACAGGGAACACTGAAGCTTTCTTT. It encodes CASSLTTGNTEAFF.

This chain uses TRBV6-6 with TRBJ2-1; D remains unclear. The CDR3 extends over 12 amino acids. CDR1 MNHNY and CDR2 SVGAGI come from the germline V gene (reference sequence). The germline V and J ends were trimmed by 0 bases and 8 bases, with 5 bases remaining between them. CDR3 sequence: CASSYSPDEQFF. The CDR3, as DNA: TGTGCCAGCAGTTACTCTCCCGATGAGCAGTTCTTC.

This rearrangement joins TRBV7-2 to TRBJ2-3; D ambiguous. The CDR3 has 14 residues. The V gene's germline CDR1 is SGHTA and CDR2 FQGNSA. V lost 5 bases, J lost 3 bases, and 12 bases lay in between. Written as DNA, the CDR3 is TGTGCCAGCAGCCTCAGACTTGCTACAGATACGCAGTATTTT. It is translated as CASSLRLATDTQYF.

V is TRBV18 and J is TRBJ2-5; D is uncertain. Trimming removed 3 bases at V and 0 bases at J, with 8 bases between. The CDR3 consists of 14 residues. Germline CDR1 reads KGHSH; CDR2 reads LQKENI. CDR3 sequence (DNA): TGTGCCAGCTCACCGCGATCCCACCAAGAGACCCAGTACTTC. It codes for CASSPRSHQETQYF.

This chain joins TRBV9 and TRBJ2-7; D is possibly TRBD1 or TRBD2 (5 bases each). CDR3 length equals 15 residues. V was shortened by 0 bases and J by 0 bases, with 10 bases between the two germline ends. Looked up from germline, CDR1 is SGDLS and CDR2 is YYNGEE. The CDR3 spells CASSVDGASSYEQYF. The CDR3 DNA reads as TGTGCCAGCAGCGTAGACGGGGCAAGCTCCTACGAGCAGTACTTC. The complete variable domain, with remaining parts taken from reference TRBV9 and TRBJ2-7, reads DSGVTQTPKHLITATGQRVTLRCSPRSGDLSVYWYQQSLDQGLQFLIQYYNGEERAKGNILERFSAQQFPDLHSELNLSSLELGDSALYFCASSVDGASSYEQYFGPGTRLTVT.

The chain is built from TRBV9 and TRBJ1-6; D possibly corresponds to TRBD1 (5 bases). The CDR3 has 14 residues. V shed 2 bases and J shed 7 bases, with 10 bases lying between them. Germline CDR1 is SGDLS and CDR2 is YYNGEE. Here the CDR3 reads CASSVKEGNSPLHF. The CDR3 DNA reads TGTGCCAGCAGCGTGAAGGAGGGGAATTCACCCCTCCACTTT.

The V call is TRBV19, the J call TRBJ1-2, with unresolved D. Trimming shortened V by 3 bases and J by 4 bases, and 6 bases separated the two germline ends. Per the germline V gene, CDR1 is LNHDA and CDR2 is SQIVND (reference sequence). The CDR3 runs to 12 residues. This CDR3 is CASSMVTYGYTF. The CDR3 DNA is TGTGCCAGTAGTATGGTCACCTATGGCTACACCTTC.

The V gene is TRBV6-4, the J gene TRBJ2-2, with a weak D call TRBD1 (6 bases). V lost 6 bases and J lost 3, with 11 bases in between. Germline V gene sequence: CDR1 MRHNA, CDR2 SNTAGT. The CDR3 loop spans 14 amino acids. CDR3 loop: CASRRDTDTGELFF. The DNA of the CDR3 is TGTGCCAGCAGAAGGGACACAGACACCGGGGAGCTGTTTTTT.

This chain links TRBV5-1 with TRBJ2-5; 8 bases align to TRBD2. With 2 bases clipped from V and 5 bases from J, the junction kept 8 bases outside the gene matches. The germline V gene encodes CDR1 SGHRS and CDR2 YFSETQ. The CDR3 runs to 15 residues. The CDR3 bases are TGCGCCAGCAGCTTCTCCTCGGGGGGGCCGGAGACCCAGTACTTC. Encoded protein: CASSFSSGGPETQYF. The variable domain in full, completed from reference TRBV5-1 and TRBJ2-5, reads KAGVTQTPRYLIKTRGQQVTLSCSPISGHRSVSWYQQTPGQGLQFLFEYFSETQRNKGNFPGRFSGRQFSNSRSEMNVSTLELGDSALYLCASSFSSGGPETQYFGPGTRLLVL.

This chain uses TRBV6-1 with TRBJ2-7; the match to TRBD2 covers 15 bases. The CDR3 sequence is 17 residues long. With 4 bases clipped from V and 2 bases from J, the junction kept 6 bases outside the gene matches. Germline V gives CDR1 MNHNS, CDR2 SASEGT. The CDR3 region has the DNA TGTGCCAGCAGTGGGGGGACTAGCGGGGGGTTTACCTACGAGCAGTACTTC. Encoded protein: CASSGGTSGGFTYEQYF.

Here the CDR3 DNA reads TGTGCCAGTAACCGCCCCTCTGAATATAATTCACCCCTCCACTTT. Its translation: CASNRPSEYNSPLHF. This chain links TRBV19 with TRBJ1-6; D uncertain. Trimming removed 7 bases at V and 4 bases at J, with 14 bases between. This CDR3 is built from 15 residues. Looked up from germline, CDR1 is LNHDA and CDR2 is SQIVND (reference sequence).

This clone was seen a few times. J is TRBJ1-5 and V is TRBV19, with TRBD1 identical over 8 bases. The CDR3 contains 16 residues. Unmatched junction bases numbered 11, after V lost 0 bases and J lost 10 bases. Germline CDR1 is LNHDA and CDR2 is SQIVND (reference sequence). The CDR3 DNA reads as TGTGCCAGTAGTATAGACCACAGGGGGAGCGTTCGACCCCAGCATTTT. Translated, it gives CASSIDHRGSVRPQHF.

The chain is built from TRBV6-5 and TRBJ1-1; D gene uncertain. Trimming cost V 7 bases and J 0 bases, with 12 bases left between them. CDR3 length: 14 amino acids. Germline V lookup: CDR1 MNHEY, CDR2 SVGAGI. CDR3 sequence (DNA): TGTGCCAGCAAGGAGGGCGGGATGAACACTGAAGCTTTCTTT. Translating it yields CASKEGGMNTEAFF.

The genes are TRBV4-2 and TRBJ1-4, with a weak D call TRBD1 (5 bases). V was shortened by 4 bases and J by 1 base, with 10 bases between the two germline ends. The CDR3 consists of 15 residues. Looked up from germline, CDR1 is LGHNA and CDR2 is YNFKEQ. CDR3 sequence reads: CASSPGGGTNEKLFF. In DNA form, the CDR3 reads TGTGCCAGCAGCCCGGGGGGGGGAACTAATGAAAAACTGTTTTTT.